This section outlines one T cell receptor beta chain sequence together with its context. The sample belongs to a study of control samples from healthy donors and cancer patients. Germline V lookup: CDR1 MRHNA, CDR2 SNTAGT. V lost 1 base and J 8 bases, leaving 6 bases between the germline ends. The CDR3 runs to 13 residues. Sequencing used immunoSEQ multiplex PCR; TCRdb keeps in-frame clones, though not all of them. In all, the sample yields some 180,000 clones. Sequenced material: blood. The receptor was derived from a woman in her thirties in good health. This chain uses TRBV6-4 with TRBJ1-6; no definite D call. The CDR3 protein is CASSDYLDSPLHF. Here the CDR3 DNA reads TGTGCCAGCAGTGACTACCTCGATTCACCCCTCCACTTT.